A selection of T cell receptor beta chains follows, all from one sample in a study of blood T cells in healthy people across ages. TCRdb re-analysed the 5' RACE reads in MiXCR, keeping a single row per CDR3 protein. The table has roughly 1.5 million distinct CDR3 sequences, 35% to 45% seen once. The sequenced sample consisted of blood. These receptors originate from a woman between 18 and 29 years old in good health. Both conserved end residues are part of each CDR3. D genes are given only for firm matches. Only some rows state a clone size, as once, few, many or a class for expanded clones.

d_gene	v_gene	abundance	j_gene	CDR3aa	CDR3nt
NA	TRBV20-1	once	TRBJ1-1	CSARRRGGFTEAFF	TGCAGTGCTAGACGCCGGGGAGGGTTCACTGAAGCTTTCTTT
TRBD1	TRBV12-3/TRBV12-4	NA	TRBJ1-4	CASSSQGVNEKLFF	TGTGCCAGCAGCTCACAGGGGGTTAATGAAAAACTGTTTTTT
TRBD1	TRBV9	few	TRBJ2-3	CASSVGQGRGTDTQYF	TGTGCCAGCAGCGTAGGACAGGGGAGAGGCACAGATACGCAGTATTTT
NA	TRBV20-1	few	TRBJ1-2	CSARASLTANYGYTF	TGCAGTGCTAGGGCGTCCTTGACTGCTAACTATGGCTACACCTTC
NA	TRBV6-1	NA	TRBJ1-4	CASERGIEGKLFF	TGTGCCAGCGAACGGGGCATCGAGGGAAAACTGTTTTTT
NA	TRBV4-2	many	TRBJ2-7	CASSQDISYEQYF	TGTGCCAGCAGCCAAGATATCTCCTACGAGCAGTACTTC
TRBD2	TRBV12-3/TRBV12-4	NA	TRBJ2-7	CASSSGTSLREQYF	TGTGCCAGCAGTTCCGGGACTAGCCTCCGCGAGCAGTACTTC
TRBD1	TRBV28	NA	TRBJ1-2	CASSTGDRYYGYTF	TGTGCCAGCAGTACGGGGGACAGATACTATGGCTACACCTTC
NA	TRBV7-3	NA	TRBJ2-5	CASSLAAHETQYF	TGTGCCAGCAGCTTAGCGGCGCACGAGACCCAGTACTTC
NA	TRBV4-2	NA	TRBJ1-1	CASSQVGRTEAFF	TGTGCCAGCAGTCAAGTGGGTCGGACTGAAGCTTTCTTT
NA	TRBV5-6	few	TRBJ1-4	CASSLKGPDEKLFF	TGTGCCAGCAGCCTCAAGGGGCCGGATGAAAAACTGTTTTTT
NA	TRBV18	NA	TRBJ1-5	CASSPTGRDQPQHF	TGTGCCAGCTCACCTACAGGGAGAGATCAGCCCCAGCATTTT
NA	TRBV3-1	NA	TRBJ1-4	CASSHSRGGNEKLFF	TGTGCCAGCAGCCACAGCAGAGGGGGGAATGAAAAACTGTTTTTT
TRBD1	TRBV11-1	NA	TRBJ1-1	CASSTGQGSRLARRAFF	TGTGCCAGCAGCACCGGACAGGGGTCTCGTCTCGCCCGTCGAGCTTTCTTT
TRBD2	TRBV20-1	few	TRBJ2-5	CSARDWTSGQETQYF	TGCAGTGCTAGAGATTGGACTAGCGGCCAAGAGACCCAGTACTTC
TRBD2	TRBV6-1	NA	TRBJ2-7	CANSAGLLSYNEQYF	TGTGCCAATTCAGCGGGACTCCTTTCCTACAATGAGCAGTACTTC
NA	TRBV20-1	NA	TRBJ2-2	CSARFTGELFF	TGCAGTGCTAGATTCACCGGGGAGCTGTTTTTT
TRBD2	TRBV7-2	few	TRBJ2-7	CASSLASGTSGSNEQYF	TGTGCCAGCAGCTTAGCCTCCGGGACTAGCGGGAGTAACGAGCAGTACTTC
NA	TRBV4-3	once	TRBJ2-7	CASSATRDPTYEQYF	TGCGCCAGCAGCGCGACCCGGGACCCAACCTACGAGCAGTACTTC
NA	TRBV6-1	NA	TRBJ2-1	CASSETTAHNEQFF	TGTGCCAGCAGTGAAACGACGGCCCACAATGAGCAGTTCTTC
NA	TRBV12-3/TRBV12-4	NA	TRBJ2-3	CASSLGTEYF	TGTGCCAGCAGTTTAGGTACGGAGTATTTT
TRBD1	TRBV20-1	NA	TRBJ2-1	CSARRDRGGDEQFF	TGCAGTGCCCGCCGGGACAGGGGAGGGGATGAGCAGTTCTTC
TRBD1	TRBV28	once	TRBJ2-7	CASSTAGTGDYEQYF	TGTGCCAGCAGTACTGCCGGGACAGGGGACTACGAGCAGTACTTC
NA	TRBV24-1	NA	TRBJ2-3	CATSVGRTDTQYF	TGTGCCACCAGTGTGGGGCGCACAGATACGCAGTATTTT
NA	TRBV6-2/TRBV6-3	NA	TRBJ1-6	CASSLRTAISPPHF	TGTGCCAGCAGCCTCAGGACGGCAATTTCACCCCCCCACTTT
NA	TRBV5-6	few	TRBJ1-6	CASTSGANYNSPLHF	TGTGCCAGCACCTCAGGGGCGAACTATAATTCACCCCTCCACTTT
TRBD2	TRBV20-1	few	TRBJ2-3	CSASATSVNTQYF	TGCAGTGCTAGTGCCACTAGCGTAAATACGCAGTATTTT
TRBD1	TRBV5-6	NA	TRBJ1-1	CASSITGTGSTEAFF	TGTGCCAGCAGCATTACCGGGACAGGGAGCACTGAAGCTTTCTTT
NA	TRBV20-1	NA	TRBJ2-1	CSARGLGYYNEQFF	TGCAGTGCTAGAGGGCTGGGATACTACAATGAGCAGTTCTTC